These T cell receptor beta chains were read from a single sample in a study of spatial heterogeneity in lung cancer. TCRdb processed the 5' RACE reads anew with MiXCR; each CDR3 protein has one entry. Counted here are 8,200 or so distinct CDR3 sequences, over 9.5% occurring once; the ten biggest clones make up around 24%. The source was normal lung tissue next to the tumor, collected at surgery. The source is a male donor with early-stage non-small cell lung cancer. The conserved cysteine and the conserved F or W are not part of the CDR3 here.

V gene	CDR3 protein
TRBV4-1	ASSHQRLTQSPRPNTGELF
TRBV12-3/TRBV12-4	ASSLRAREYGANVLT
TRBV28	ASAQGANQF
TRBV7-2	ASSLAARTGGSTYNEQF
TRBV29-1	SARTGEIQY
TRBV12-2	ASRTAGQGHYNEQF
TRBV4-1	ASSQGKGLAEGDEQF
TRBV5-4	ASTAPGQPYTQY
TRBV11-2	ASSGTGGSEQF
TRBV10-3	AISAGTGNQPQH
TRBV29-1	SVVWAGDISGANVLT
TRBV7-2	ASSQLATGTGNTIY
TRBV5-1	ASSHRGSGTSSYEQY
TRBV13	ASSRGRPTGELF
TRBV10-3	AISGTSGNEQY
TRBV28	ASSDDSPYEQY
TRBV20-1	SARGTEINSPLH
TRBV14	ASSQGGPRANEQF
TRBV5-5	ASSLERPPYEQY
TRBV11-2	ASRGGLAYNEQF
TRBV6-6	ASSSHLRQGPSYEQY
TRBV6-1	ASSDQGYTGELF
TRBV20-1	SAPRAAISSYEQY
TRBV28	ASVGVGMNTEAF
TRBV18	ASSPPGGPGHEQY
TRBV6-2/TRBV6-3	ASSYRKGRTMMKPQH
TRBV5-1	ASSAEGGRGQPQH
TRBV7-2	ASRGNQQETQY
TRBV6-5	ASSFTDGRYEQY
TRBV7-7	ASSLFPRLAGVAETQY
TRBV27	ASRDPGQGYT
TRBV11-2	ASSWMLAGGQETQY
TRBV20-1	SVPGDSGGPTYEQY
TRBV3-1	ASSQEREYTYEQY
TRBV29-1	SVGVLGYEQY
TRBV5-1	ASSLAGLETNYGYT
TRBV20-1	SARDLSAGVRYEQY
TRBV20-1	SAGDFYEQY
TRBV6-2/TRBV6-3	ASSYIGQGASQPQH
TRBV14	ASSQDTLGAPTAYEQY
TRBV6-1	ASSEEGPTYGYT
TRBV5-6	ASSILTGDGTDTQY
TRBV6-5	ASSYSPAGPNTEAF
TRBV5-1	ASSSLGTDTDTQY
TRBV7-6	ASSLVAGYTDTQY
TRBV5-1	ASSLAGGVADTQY
TRBV27	ASSLLFLTPPREQY
TRBV18	ASSVSGTRVIGNEQF
TRBV28	ASRLTGGASNQPQH
TRBV3-1	ASSRLREGETQY
TRBV20-1	SARAREYSTDTQY
TRBV30	AWSGMDTQY
TRBV3-1	ASSQGLPSYNEQF
TRBV6-5	ASSYSYSGGAETQY
TRBV12-3/TRBV12-4	ASSSNYEQY
TRBV20-1	SARDNPGAYEQY
TRBV5-1	ASSPRTSGSYEQY
TRBV5-1	ASSLGQGYNSPLH
TRBV5-1	ASGQGERVQY